One sample yielded the 30 T cell receptor beta chains listed below, sequenced in a study of control samples from healthy donors and cancer patients. The data were produced by immunoSEQ multiplex PCR, yet TCRdb's version contains in-frame clones alone and is incomplete. Counted here are under 100,000 clones, about 88% occurring once; the ten biggest clones make up around 14%. Sequencing was carried out using blood. Receptor source: a woman aged 70 to 79 in good health.

With regard to this clone: The junction and the germline gene differ at one end; a read error may be behind it. CDR3 sequence (DNA): TGTGCCAGCAGGGAAGCAGTAACCGGGGAGCTGTTTTTT. This encodes CASREAVTGELFF. The rearrangement joins TRBV6-1 to TRBJ2-2; unclear D gene. The CDR3 has 13 residues. Germline V gives CDR1 MNHNS, CDR2 SASEGT.

The J gene is TRBJ1-1, the V gene TRBV19, with 7 bases aligning to TRBD1. J lost 0 bases, V lost 4 bases, and 8 bases had no gene match. The germline gives CDR1 LNHDA, CDR2 SQIVND (reference sequence). This CDR3 has 16 residues. CDR3 residues: CASSTPMGQLNTEAFF. In DNA form, the CDR3 reads TGTGCCAGTAGTACCCCTATGGGACAGTTGAACACTGAAGCTTTCTTT.

V is TRBV5-1 and J is TRBJ2-1; the D gene is possibly TRBD1 (6 bases). Germline loops: CDR1 SGHRS, CDR2 YFSETQ. V lost 6 bases and J lost 4, with 14 bases in between. This CDR3 contains 14 residues. CDR3 loop: CASTRGEGYNEQFF. The CDR3, as DNA: TGCGCCAGCACCAGGGGAGAGGGTTACAATGAGCAGTTCTTC.

This chain links TRBV2 with TRBJ1-2, with a possible D match to TRBD1 (6 bases). Trimming took off 6 bases at V and 3 bases at J, with 17 bases between the two ends. This CDR3 is 15 amino acids long. CDR1 SNHLY and CDR2 FYNNEI come from the germline V gene. The CDR3 coding sequence is TGTGCCAGCAGCGGATACCCAGCAGGGGACTATGGCTACACCTTC. Its translation is CASSGYPAGDYGYTF.

The genes are TRBV3-1 (or the pseudogene TRBV3-2) and TRBJ1-2; perhaps TRBD1 as D (6 bases). This CDR3 is built from 13 residues. The germline V and J ends were trimmed by 4 bases and 1 base, with 7 bases remaining between them. Germline V gene data show CDR1 as LGHDT and CDR2 as YNNKEL (reference sequence). CDR3 DNA: TGTGCCAGCAGCCGGACAGTTAACTATGGCTACACCTTC. It codes for CASSRTVNYGYTF.

The chain carries TRBV11-2 and TRBJ1-2, with D unresolved. V was cut by 2 bases and J by 8 bases, with 15 bases left in between. CDR1 and CDR2 from the germline V gene are SGHAT and FQNNGV. The CDR3 length is 14 residues. CDR3 protein: CASSLLVGSEGYTF. The CDR3 coding sequence is TGTGCCAGCAGCTTACTAGTCGGGTCGGAGGGCTACACCTTC.

CDR3 bases: TGTGCCAGCAGTCCCCGGCCAGGGTATCGTAAAGATACGCAGTATTTT. Its translation is CASSPRPGYRKDTQYF. The gene calls are TRBV27 and TRBJ2-3; perhaps TRBD1 as D (5 bases). Germline CDR1 reads MNHEY; CDR2 reads SMNVEV (reference sequence). CDR3 length equals 16 residues. Trimming stripped 5 bases from V and 5 bases from J, with 20 bases between.

This rearrangement joins TRBV5-6 to TRBJ1-1; a weak D match, TRBD1 (6 bases). CDR3 length: 15 amino acids. V was clipped by 2 bases and J by 3 bases, with 14 bases between them. Germline V gene data show CDR1 as SGHDT and CDR2 as YYEEEE. In nucleotides, the CDR3 is TGTGCCAGCAGCTTTGGTCGTACAGGGTACACTGAAGCTTTCTTT. Translated, it gives CASSFGRTGYTEAFF.

As regards this clone: This sample also contains other DNA sequences that code for the same CDR3. The chain carries TRBV9 and TRBJ2-1, with 9 nucleotides matching TRBD2. The length of the CDR3 is 14 residues. CDR1 is SGDLS, CDR2 YYNGEE, per germline. V gave up 1 base and J gave up 4 bases; unmatched junction bases: 0. The CDR3 region has the DNA TGTGCCAGCAGCGTAACTAGCGGGTACAATGAGCAGTTCTTC. Protein: CASSVTSGYNEQFF.

The chain combines TRBV5-5 with TRBJ1-1, with D perhaps matching TRBD1 (5 bases). Germline assignment: CDR1 SGHKS and CDR2 YYEKEE (reference sequence). This CDR3 contains 15 residues. Trimming shortened V by 4 bases and J by 0 bases, and 13 bases separated the two germline ends. The CDR3 protein is CASSSTPTVNTEAFF. In DNA form, the CDR3 reads TGTGCCAGCAGCAGCACCCCGACAGTGAACACTGAAGCTTTCTTT.

This chain connects TRBV7-8 to TRBJ2-5; 9 nucleotides match TRBD1. Germline CDR1 SGHVS, CDR2 FQNEAQ. After removal of 6 bases from V and 5 bases from J, the junction contained 13 bases not matched to a gene. The CDR3 is 16 residues long. CDR3 DNA: TGTGCCAGCAGTCATCGACAGGGGGAGGGAGGGGAGACCCAGTACTTC. Residues: CASSHRQGEGGETQYF.

The chain has TRBV27 and TRBJ1-1; 7 nucleotides match TRBD1. J was trimmed by 3 bases and V by 4 bases; bases with no gene match: 2. CDR1 is MNHEY, CDR2 SMNVEV, per germline (reference sequence). The CDR3 covers 13 residues. The CDR3 bases are TGTGCCAGCAGTTATACAGGGGACACTGAAGCTTTCTTT. Encoded protein: CASSYTGDTEAFF.

The chain joins TRBV5-8 to TRBJ2-5; D gene ambiguous. V was pared by 4 bases and J by 4 bases, with 17 bases between. The CDR3 contains 15 residues. Germline V gives CDR1 SGHTS, CDR2 YDEGEE. The CDR3 spells CASSQGRRSLETQYF. The CDR3 bases are TGTGCCAGCAGCCAAGGACGGCGCTCCTTAGAGACCCAGTACTTC.

The chain employs TRBV25-1 and TRBJ2-3, with TRBD1 as a possible D gene (5 bases). Between the trimmed V and J ends, which lost 2 bases and 7 bases, there was a span of 7 bases. CDR3 length: 12 amino acids. Germline CDR1 and CDR2: MGHDK and SYGVNS. Here the CDR3 reads CASSEQGNTQYF. The CDR3 DNA reads as TGTGCCAGCAGTGAACAGGGTAATACGCAGTATTTT. Drawing the rest from reference TRBV25-1 and TRBJ2-3, the complete variable domain is EADIYQTPRYLVIGTGKKITLECSQTMGHDKMYWYQQDPGMELHLIHYSYGVNSTEKGDLSSESTVSRIRTEHFPLTLESARPSHTSQYLCASSEQGNTQYFGPGTRLTVL.

This sequence joins TRBV18 and TRBJ1-1; D gene ambiguous. The germline V gene encodes CDR1 KGHSH and CDR2 LQKENI. V shed 0 bases and J shed 1 base, with 9 bases lying between them. The length of the CDR3 is 15 residues. CDR3 nucleotide sequence: TGTGCCAGCTCACCACCAGGGAGTCAGAACACTGAAGCTTTCTTT. Its protein is CASSPPGSQNTEAFF.

The chain employs TRBV5-1 and TRBJ2-7, with unresolved D. CDR1 is SGHRS and CDR2 is YFSETQ in the germline V gene. The CDR3 is 14 residues long. Deletions cut 2 bases from V and 1 base from J, with 10 bases between. The CDR3 coding sequence is TGCGCCAGCAGCTTAGGAAGGCCGTCCTACGAGCAGTACTTC. Translation: CASSLGRPSYEQYF.

A single count supports this clone. The chain couples TRBV3-1 (or the pseudogene TRBV3-2) to TRBJ2-7; 7 nucleotides align to TRBD2. J gave up 3 bases and V 5 bases, and 7 bases lay outside the gene matches. Germline lookup yields CDR1 LGHDT and CDR2 YNNKEL (reference sequence). The CDR3 is 14 amino acids. The DNA of the CDR3 is TGTGCCAGCAGCTCCGGGCTAGCGGTCTACGAGCAGTACTTC. Protein: CASSSGLAVYEQYF.

This chain connects TRBV9 to TRBJ1-1, with D perhaps matching TRBD1 (6 bases). V lost 4 bases and J lost 3, with 10 bases in between. This CDR3 spans 13 amino acids. Germline assignment: CDR1 SGDLS and CDR2 YYNGEE. CDR3 sequence (DNA): TGTGCCAGCAGCACACAGGGACACACTGAAGCTTTCTTT. This sequence encodes CASSTQGHTEAFF. Together with reference TRBV9 and TRBJ1-1, the CDR3 gives the full variable domain: DSGVTQTPKHLITATGQRVTLRCSPRSGDLSVYWYQQSLDQGLQFLIQYYNGEERAKGNILERFSAQQFPDLHSELNLSSLELGDSALYFCASSTQGHTEAFFGQGTRLTVV.

CDR3 loop: CASSPFVKAGANVLTF. CDR3 DNA sequence: TGTGCCAGCAGCCCCTTTGTGAAAGCCGGGGCCAACGTCCTGACTTTC. The genes are TRBV5-4 and TRBJ2-6; D remains ambiguous. Germline V gives CDR1 SGHNT, CDR2 YYREEE (reference sequence). This CDR3 has 16 amino acids. The V and J ends lost 4 bases and 4 bases respectively, with 15 bases between them. The full variable domain, its missing parts supplied by reference TRBV5-4 and TRBJ2-6, is ETGVTQSPTHLIKTRGQQVTLRCSSQSGHNTVSWYQQALGQGPQFIFQYYREEENGRGNFPPRFSGLQFPNYSSELNVNALELDDSALYLCASSPFVKAGANVLTFGAGSRLTVL.

A note on this clone: An end of the junction differs from the germline gene, which may be a read error. The chain joins TRBV6-5 to TRBJ1-2, with a possible D match to TRBD1 (6 bases). Germline CDR1 is MNHEY and CDR2 is SVGAGI. The CDR3 covers 14 residues. CDR3 amino acids: CASVEGGLAYSYTF. CDR3 bases: TGTGCCAGCGTTGAGGGGGGCCTGGCCTATAGCTACACCTTC.

The gene calls are TRBV6-5 and TRBJ2-7; a possible D gene is TRBD2 (6 bases). The CDR3 is 14 residues long. The V end was cut by 7 bases, the J end by 0 bases, with 13 bases between. Germline V CDR1 and CDR2: MNHEY, SVGAGI. Written as DNA, the CDR3 is TGTGCCAGCACCCGGGACTTTAGCTCCTACGAGCAGTACTTC. Translating gives CASTRDFSSYEQYF.

The rearrangement uses TRBV6-1 and TRBJ1-5; D is ambiguous. With 1 base removed from V and 6 bases from J, the gap between germline ends came to 10 bases. Germline V gene lookup returns CDR1 MNHNS and CDR2 SASEGT. There are 14 residues in the CDR3. The CDR3 is CASSEVIRFQPQHF. The CDR3 nucleotides read TGTGCCAGCAGTGAAGTTATAAGATTTCAGCCCCAGCATTTT.

The chain recombines TRBV6-1 with TRBJ2-2; D tentatively fits TRBD1 or TRBD2 (5 bases each). The ends were cut back, 2 bases at V and 3 bases at J, with 13 bases in the middle. This CDR3 has 16 amino acids. Germline assignment: CDR1 MNHNS and CDR2 SASEGT. This chain's CDR3 is CASSEYGGTDTGELFF. CDR3 nucleotides: TGTGCCAGCAGTGAATATGGGGGTACGGACACCGGGGAGCTGTTTTTT.

This chain joins TRBV14 and TRBJ1-2; no clear D gene. This CDR3 has 13 residues. V was cut by 0 bases and J by 3 bases, with 5 bases left in between. Germline CDR1 is SGHDN and CDR2 is FVKESK. CDR3 sequence: CASSQEVHYGYTF. CDR3 coding DNA: TGTGCCAGCAGCCAAGAAGTGCACTATGGCTACACCTTC.

The rearrangement links TRBV2 to TRBJ2-2, with 9 bases fitting TRBD2. With V trimmed by 3 bases and J by 4 bases, 3 bases remained unmatched. Germline V gene data show CDR1 as SNHLY and CDR2 as FYNNEI. There are 15 residues in the CDR3. The CDR3 nucleotides read TGTGCCAGCAGTGAGCGGGGGGGCGGCACCGGGGAGCTGTTTTTT. Translated: CASSERGGGTGELFF.

This rearrangement joins TRBV4-1 to TRBJ2-5, with 9 nucleotides matching TRBD2. The CDR3 runs to 18 residues. Germline V gene lookup returns CDR1 MGHRA and CDR2 YSYEKL. V was clipped by 0 bases and J by 5 bases; unmatched bases: 13. The CDR3 region has the DNA TGCGCCAGCAGCCAAGATAAGGGGACTAGCCAAGGGGGGGAGACCCAGTACTTC. This codes for CASSQDKGTSQGGETQYF.

This clone appeared once. J is TRBJ2-1 and V is TRBV7-8; 9 bases are a match to TRBD1. Unmatched junction bases numbered 4, after V lost 5 bases and J lost 2 bases. The CDR3 runs to 15 residues. Germline V gene sequence: CDR1 SGHVS, CDR2 FQNEAQ. CDR3 sequence: CASSLRQGAYNEQFF. The CDR3 nucleotides are TGTGCCAGCAGCCTGAGACAGGGGGCCTACAATGAGCAGTTCTTC.

The rearrangement links TRBV3-1 (or the pseudogene TRBV3-2) to TRBJ1-2; D ambiguous. From germline, CDR1 is LGHDT and CDR2 YNNKEL (reference sequence). The CDR3 spans 15 residues. Trimming pared 0 bases from V and 8 bases from J, leaving 16 bases between. CDR3 region: CASSQDTRTLKGYTF. DNA of the CDR3: TGTGCCAGCAGCCAAGATACACGGACTCTCAAAGGCTACACCTTC.

This clone was seen only a few times. This rearrangement joins TRBV9 to TRBJ1-2; TRBD1 agrees at 10 bases. V gave up 1 base and J gave up 6 bases; unmatched junction bases: 15. CDR3 length: 18 residues. CDR1 is SGDLS and CDR2 is YYNGEE in the germline V gene. The CDR3 DNA reads as TGTGCCAGCAGCGTACCTGGGGCCGGGACAGGGGAGCACCATGGCTACACCTTC. It yields the protein CASSVPGAGTGEHHGYTF.

This sequence joins TRBV5-1 and TRBJ2-2, with D possibly being TRBD2 (6 bases). CDR1 and CDR2 (germline): SGHRS, YFSETQ. CDR3 length: 14 amino acids. V was shortened by 3 bases and J by 4 bases, with 10 bases between the two germline ends. The CDR3 DNA sequence: TGCGCCAGCAGCTCCGGGACTTCCACCGGGGAGCTGTTTTTT. Translation: CASSSGTSTGELFF.